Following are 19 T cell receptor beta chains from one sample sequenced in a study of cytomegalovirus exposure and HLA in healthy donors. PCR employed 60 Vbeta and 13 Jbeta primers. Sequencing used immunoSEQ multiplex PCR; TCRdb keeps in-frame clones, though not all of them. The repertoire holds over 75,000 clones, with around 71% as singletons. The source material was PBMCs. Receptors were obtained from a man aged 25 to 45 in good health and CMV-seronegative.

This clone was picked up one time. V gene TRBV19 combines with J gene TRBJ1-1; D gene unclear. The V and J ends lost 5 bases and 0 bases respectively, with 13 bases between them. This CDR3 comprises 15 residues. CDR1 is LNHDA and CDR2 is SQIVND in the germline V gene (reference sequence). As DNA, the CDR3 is TGTGCCAGTAGTTCCCCCAGTGAAATGAACACTGAAGCTTTCTTT. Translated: CASSSPSEMNTEAFF.

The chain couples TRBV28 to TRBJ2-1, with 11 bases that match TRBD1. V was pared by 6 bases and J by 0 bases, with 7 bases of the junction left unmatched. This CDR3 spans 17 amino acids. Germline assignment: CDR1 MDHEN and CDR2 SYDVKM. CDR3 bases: TGTGCCAGCAGAGTGGGACAGGGGGTTAGCTCCTACAATGAGCAGTTCTTC. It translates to CASRVGQGVSSYNEQFF.

The CDR3 protein is CASSPGQADSPLHF. The DNA for the CDR3 is TGTGCCAGCTCACCAGGGCAGGCTGATTCACCCCTCCACTTT. The rearrangement links TRBV18 to TRBJ1-6; D is undetermined. V was cut by 2 bases and J by 8 bases, with 10 bases left in between. In germline, CDR1 is KGHSH, CDR2 LQKENI. CDR3 length equals 14 residues.

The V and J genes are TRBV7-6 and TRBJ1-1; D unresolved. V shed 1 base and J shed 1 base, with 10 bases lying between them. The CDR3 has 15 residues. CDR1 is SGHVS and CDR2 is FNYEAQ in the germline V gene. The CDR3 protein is CASSLGPGGNTEAFF. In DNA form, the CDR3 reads TGTGCCAGCAGCTTAGGGCCAGGAGGGAACACTGAAGCTTTCTTT.

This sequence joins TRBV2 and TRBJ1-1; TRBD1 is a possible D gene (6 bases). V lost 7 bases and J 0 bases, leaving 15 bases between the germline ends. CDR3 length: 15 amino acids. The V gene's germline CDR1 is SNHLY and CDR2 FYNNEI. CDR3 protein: CASKNQGQLNTEAFF. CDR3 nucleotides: TGTGCCAGCAAGAACCAAGGACAGTTGAACACTGAAGCTTTCTTT.

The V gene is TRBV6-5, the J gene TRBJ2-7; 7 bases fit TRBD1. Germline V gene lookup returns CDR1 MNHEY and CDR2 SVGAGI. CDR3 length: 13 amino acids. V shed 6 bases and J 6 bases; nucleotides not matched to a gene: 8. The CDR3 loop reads CASRRQGWVEQYF. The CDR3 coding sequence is TGTGCCAGCAGGCGACAGGGTTGGGTCGAGCAGTACTTC.

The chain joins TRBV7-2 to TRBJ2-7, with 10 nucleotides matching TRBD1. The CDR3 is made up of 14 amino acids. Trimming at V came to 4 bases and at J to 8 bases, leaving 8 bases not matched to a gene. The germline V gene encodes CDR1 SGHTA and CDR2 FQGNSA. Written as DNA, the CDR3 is TGTGCCAGCAGCTGGCCGGGACAGGGGCAACAGCAGTACTTC. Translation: CASSWPGQGQQQYF. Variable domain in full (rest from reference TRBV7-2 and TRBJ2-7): GAGVSQSPSNKVTEKGKDVELRCDPISGHTALYWYRQSLGQGLEFLIYFQGNSAPDKSGLPSDRFSAERTGGSVSTLTIQRTQQEDSAVYLCASSWPGQGQQQYFGPGTRLTVT.

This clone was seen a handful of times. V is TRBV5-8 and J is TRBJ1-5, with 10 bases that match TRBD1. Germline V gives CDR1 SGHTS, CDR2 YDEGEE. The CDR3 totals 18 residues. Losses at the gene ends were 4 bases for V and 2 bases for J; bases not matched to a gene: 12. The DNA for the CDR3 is TGTGCCAGCAGCCCGCCGGGGACAGGGGAAATGGGCAATCAGCCCCAGCATTTT. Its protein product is CASSPPGTGEMGNQPQHF.

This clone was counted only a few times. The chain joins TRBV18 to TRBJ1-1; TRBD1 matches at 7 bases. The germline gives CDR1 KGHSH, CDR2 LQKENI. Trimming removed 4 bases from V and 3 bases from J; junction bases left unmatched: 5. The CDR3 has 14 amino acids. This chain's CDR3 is CASSLQGTDTEAFF. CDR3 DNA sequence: TGTGCCAGCTCACTGCAAGGGACAGACACTGAAGCTTTCTTT.

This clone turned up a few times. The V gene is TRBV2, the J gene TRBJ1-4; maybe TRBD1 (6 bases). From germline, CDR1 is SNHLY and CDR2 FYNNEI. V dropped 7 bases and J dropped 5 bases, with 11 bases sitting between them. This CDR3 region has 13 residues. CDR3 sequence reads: CASIGQRNEKLFF. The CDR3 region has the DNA TGTGCCAGCATAGGACAGAGAAATGAAAAACTGTTTTTT.

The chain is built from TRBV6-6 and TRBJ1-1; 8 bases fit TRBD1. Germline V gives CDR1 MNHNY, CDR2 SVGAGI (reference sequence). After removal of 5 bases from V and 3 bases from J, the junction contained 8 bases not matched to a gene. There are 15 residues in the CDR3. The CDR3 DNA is TGTGCCAGCAGTGCCAGGACAGGGTCGTACACTGAAGCTTTCTTT. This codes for CASSARTGSYTEAFF.

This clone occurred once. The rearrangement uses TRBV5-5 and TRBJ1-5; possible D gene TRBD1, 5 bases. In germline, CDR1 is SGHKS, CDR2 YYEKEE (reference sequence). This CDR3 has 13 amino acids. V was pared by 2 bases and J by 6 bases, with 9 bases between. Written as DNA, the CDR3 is TGTGCCAGCAGCTTCCCAGGGATTCAGCCCCAGCATTTT. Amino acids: CASSFPGIQPQHF.

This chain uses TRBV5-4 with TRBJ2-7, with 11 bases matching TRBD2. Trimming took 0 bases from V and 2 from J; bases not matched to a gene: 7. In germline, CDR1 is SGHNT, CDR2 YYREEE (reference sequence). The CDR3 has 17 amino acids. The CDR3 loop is CASSLAGASGRPYEQYF. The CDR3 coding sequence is TGTGCCAGCAGCTTGGCCGGCGCTAGCGGGAGGCCCTACGAGCAGTACTTC.

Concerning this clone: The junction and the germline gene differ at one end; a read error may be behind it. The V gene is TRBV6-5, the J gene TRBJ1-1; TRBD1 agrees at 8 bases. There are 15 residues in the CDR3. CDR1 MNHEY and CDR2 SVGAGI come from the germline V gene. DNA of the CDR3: TGTGCCAGCAGCCGACAGGGGACCCTGAACGCTGAAGCTTTCTTT. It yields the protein CASSRQGTLNAEAFF.

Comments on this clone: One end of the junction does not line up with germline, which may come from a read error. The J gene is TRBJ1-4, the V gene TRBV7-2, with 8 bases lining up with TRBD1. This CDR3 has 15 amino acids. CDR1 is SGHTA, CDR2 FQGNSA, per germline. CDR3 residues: CASTLRKQGGEKLFF. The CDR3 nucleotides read TGTGCCAGCACCTTAAGGAAACAGGGGGGTGAAAAACTGTTTTTT.

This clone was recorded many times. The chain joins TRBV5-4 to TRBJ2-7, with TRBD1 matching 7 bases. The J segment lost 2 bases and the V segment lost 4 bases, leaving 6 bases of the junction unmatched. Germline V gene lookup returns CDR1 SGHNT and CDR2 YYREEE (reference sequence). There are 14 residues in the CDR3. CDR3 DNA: TGTGCCAGCAGCGCCACCGGGACAGCCTACGAGCAGTACTTC. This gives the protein CASSATGTAYEQYF.

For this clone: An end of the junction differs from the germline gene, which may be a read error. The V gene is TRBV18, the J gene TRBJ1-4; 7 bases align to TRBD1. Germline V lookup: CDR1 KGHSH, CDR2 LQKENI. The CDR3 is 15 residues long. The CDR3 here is CPSSADRATNEKLFF. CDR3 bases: TGTCCCAGCTCAGCCGACAGGGCAACTAATGAAAAACTGTTTTTT.

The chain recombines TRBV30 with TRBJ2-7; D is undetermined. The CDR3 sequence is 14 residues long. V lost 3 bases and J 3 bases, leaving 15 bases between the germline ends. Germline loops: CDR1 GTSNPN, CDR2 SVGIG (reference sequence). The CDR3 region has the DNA TGTGCCTGGAGCGATACAGTGAAGGACTACGAGCAGTACTTC. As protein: CAWSDTVKDYEQYF.

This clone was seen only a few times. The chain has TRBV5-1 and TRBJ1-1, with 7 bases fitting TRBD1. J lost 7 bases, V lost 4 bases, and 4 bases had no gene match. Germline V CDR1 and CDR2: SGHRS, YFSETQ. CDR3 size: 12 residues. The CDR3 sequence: CASSGQAGEAFF. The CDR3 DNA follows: TGCGCCAGCAGCGGACAGGCCGGTGAAGCTTTCTTT. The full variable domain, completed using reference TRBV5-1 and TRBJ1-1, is KAGVTQTPRYLIKTRGQQVTLSCSPISGHRSVSWYQQTPGQGLQFLFEYFSETQRNKGNFPGRFSGRQFSNSRSEMNVSTLELGDSALYLCASSGQAGEAFFGQGTRLTVV.